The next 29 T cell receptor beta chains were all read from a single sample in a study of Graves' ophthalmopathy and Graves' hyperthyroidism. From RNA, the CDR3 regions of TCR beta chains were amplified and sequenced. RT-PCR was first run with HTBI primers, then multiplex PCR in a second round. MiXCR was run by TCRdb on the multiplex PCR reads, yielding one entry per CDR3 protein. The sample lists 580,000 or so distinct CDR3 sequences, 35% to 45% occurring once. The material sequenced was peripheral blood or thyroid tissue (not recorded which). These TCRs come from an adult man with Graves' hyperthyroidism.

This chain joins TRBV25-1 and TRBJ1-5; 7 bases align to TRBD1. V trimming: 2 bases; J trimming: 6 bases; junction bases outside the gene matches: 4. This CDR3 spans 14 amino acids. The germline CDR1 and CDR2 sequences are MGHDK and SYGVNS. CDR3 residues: CASSEKGGPQPQHF. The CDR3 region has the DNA TGTGCCAGCAGTGAAAAAGGGGGCCCTCAGCCCCAGCATTTT.

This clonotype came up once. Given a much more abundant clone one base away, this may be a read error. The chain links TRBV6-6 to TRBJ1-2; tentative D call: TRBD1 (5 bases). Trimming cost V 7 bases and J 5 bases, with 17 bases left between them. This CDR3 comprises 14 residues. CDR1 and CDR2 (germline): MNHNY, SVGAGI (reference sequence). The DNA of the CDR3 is TGTGCCAGCATGACAGTAAGGGATCCATATGGCTACACCTTC. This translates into CASMTVRDPYGYTF.

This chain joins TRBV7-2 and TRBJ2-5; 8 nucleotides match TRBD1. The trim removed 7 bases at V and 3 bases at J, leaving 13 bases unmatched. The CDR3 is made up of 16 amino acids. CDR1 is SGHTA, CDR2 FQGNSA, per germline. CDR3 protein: CASTQDRVSAKETQYF. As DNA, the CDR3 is TGTGCCAGCACCCAGGACAGGGTTAGCGCAAAAGAGACCCAGTACTTC.

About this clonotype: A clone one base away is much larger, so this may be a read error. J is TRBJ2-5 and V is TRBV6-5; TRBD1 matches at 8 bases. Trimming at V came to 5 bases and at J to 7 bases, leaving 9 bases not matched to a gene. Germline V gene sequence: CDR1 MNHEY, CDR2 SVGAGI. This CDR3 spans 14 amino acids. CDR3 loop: CASSTDREGRTQYF. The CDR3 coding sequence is TGTGCCAGCAGTACGGACAGGGAAGGAAGGACCCAGTACTTC.

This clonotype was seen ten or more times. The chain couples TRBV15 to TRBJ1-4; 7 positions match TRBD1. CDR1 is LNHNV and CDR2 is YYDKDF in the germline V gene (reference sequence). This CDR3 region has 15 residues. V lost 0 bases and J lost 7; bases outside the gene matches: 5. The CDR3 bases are TGTGCCACCAGCAGAGATCGAACAGGGGTTGAAAAACTGTTTTTT. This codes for CATSRDRTGVEKLFF.

CDR3 sequence: CASSPRHGREKLFF. CDR3 coding DNA: TGTGCCAGCTCACCTAGACACGGGCGCGAAAAACTGTTTTTT. The chain links TRBV18 to TRBJ1-4; D gene ambiguous. The CDR3 length is 14 residues. The germline V gene has CDR1 KGHSH and CDR2 LQKENI. Trimming took off 3 bases at V and 8 bases at J, with 13 bases between the two ends. Full variable domain (missing parts from reference TRBV18 and TRBJ1-4): NAGVMQNPRHLVRRRGQEARLRCSPMKGHSHVYWYRQLPEEGLKFMVYLQKENIIDESGMPKERFSAEFPKEGPSILRIQQVVRGDSAAYFCASSPRHGREKLFFGSGTQLSVL.

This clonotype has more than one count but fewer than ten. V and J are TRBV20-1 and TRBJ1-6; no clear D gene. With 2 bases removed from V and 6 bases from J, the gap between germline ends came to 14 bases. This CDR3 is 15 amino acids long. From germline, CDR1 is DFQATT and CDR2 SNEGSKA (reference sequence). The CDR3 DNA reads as TGCAGTGCTAGACCACCCCTAGGAGGTAATTCACCCCTCCACTTT. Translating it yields CSARPPLGGNSPLHF.

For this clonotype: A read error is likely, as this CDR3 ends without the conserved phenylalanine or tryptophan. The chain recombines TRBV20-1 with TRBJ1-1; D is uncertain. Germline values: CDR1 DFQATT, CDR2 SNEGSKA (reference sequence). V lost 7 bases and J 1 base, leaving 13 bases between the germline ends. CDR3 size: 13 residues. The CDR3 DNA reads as TGCAGTGTATATACCCCCCAGAACACTGAAGCTTTCTCT. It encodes CSVYTPQNTEAFS.

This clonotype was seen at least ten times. CDR3 sequence (DNA): TGTGCCAGCAGATACACCGGGACTAGGATGGCCGGGGAGCTGTTTTTT. Protein product: CASRYTGTRMAGELFF. This rearrangement joins TRBV5-6 to TRBJ2-2, with TRBD2 identical over 8 bases. CDR3 size: 16 residues. The J segment lost 6 bases and the V segment lost 5 bases, leaving 12 bases of the junction unmatched. Per germline, CDR1 SGHDT and CDR2 YYEEEE.

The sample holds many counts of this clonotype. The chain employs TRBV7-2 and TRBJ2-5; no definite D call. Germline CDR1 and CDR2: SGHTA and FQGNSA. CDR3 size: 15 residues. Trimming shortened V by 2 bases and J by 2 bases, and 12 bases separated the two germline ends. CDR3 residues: CASSLIKVPQETQYF. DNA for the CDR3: TGTGCCAGCAGCTTAATCAAGGTCCCGCAAGAGACCCAGTACTTC.

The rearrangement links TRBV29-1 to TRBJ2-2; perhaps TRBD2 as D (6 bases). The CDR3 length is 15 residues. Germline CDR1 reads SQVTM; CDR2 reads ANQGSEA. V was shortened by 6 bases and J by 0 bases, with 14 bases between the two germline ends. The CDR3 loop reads CSVVGTGANTGELFF. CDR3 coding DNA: TGCAGCGTAGTCGGGACGGGGGCGAACACCGGGGAGCTGTTTTTT.

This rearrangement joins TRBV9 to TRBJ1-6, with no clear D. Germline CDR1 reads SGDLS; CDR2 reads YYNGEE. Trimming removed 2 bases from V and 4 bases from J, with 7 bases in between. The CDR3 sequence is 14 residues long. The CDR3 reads CASSVEFYNSPLHF. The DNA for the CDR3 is TGTGCCAGCAGCGTGGAATTTTATAATTCACCCCTCCACTTT.

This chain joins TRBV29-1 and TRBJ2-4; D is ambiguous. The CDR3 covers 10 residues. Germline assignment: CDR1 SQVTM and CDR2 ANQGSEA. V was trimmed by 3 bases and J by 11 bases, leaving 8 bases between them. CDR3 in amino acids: CSVDRGFQYF. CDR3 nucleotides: TGCAGCGTTGATCGTGGTTTTCAGTACTTC.

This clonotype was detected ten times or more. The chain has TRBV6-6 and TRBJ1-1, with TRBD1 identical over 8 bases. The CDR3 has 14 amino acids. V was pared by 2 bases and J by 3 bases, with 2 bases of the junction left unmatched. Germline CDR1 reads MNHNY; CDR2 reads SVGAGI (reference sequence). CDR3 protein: CASSYTGGDTEAFF. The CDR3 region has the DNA TGTGCCAGCAGTTACACAGGGGGAGACACTGAAGCTTTCTTT.

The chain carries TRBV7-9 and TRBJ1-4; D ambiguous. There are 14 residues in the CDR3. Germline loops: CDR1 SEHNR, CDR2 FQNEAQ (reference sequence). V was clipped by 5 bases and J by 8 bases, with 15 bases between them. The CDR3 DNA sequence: TGTGCCAGCAGCCAAGAACAAGTCCCAGAAAAACTGTTTTTT. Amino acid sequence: CASSQEQVPEKLFF.

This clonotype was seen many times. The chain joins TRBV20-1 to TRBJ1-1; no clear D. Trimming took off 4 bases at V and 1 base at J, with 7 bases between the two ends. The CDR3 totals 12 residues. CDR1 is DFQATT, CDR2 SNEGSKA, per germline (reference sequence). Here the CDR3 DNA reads TGCAGTGCTACCAGACAGAACACTGAAGCTTTCTTT. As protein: CSATRQNTEAFF.

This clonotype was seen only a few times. CDR3 in amino acids: CASSRSPDRVRNSPLHF. CDR3 bases: TGTGCCAGCAGCCGCTCCCCGGACAGGGTGAGAAATTCACCCCTCCACTTT. The chain is built from TRBV27 and TRBJ1-6, with TRBD1 matching over 8 bases. J was trimmed by 7 bases and V by 6 bases; bases with no gene match: 14. The germline V gene encodes CDR1 MNHEY and CDR2 SMNVEV (reference sequence). The CDR3 runs to 17 residues.

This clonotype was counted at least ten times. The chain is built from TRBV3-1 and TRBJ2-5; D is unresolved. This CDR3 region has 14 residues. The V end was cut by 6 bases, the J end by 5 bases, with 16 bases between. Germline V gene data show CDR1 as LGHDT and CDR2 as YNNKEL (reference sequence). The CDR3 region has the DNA TGTGCCAGCAGTCCGCTCTCTAGTCAGGAGACCCAGTACTTC. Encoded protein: CASSPLSSQETQYF.

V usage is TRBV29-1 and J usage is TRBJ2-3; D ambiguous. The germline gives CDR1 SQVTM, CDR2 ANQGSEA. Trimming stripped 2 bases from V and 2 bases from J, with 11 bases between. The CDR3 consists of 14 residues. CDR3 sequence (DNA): TGCAGCGTTGAACCGGTCCACCCCACAGATACGCAGTATTTT. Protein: CSVEPVHPTDTQYF.

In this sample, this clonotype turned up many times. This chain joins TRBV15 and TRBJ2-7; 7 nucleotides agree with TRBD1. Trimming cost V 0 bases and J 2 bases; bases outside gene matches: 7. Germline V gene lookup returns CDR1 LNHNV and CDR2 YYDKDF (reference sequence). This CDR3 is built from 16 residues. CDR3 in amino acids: CATSRDAGTAAYEQYF. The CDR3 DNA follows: TGTGCCACCAGCAGAGATGCCGGGACAGCTGCCTACGAGCAGTACTTC.

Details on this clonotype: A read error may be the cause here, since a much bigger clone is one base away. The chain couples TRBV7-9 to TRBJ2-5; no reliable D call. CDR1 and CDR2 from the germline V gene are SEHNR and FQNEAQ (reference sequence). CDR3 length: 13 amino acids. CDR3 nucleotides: TGTGCCAGCAGCTATAGATCTCCAGAGACCCAGTGCTTC. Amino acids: CASSYRSPETQCF.

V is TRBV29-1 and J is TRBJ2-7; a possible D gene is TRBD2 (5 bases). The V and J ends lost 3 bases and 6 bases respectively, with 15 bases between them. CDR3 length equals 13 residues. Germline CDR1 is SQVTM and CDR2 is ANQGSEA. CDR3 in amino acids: CSVELTGIREQYF. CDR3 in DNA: TGCAGCGTTGAGCTTACCGGGATACGCGAGCAGTACTTC.

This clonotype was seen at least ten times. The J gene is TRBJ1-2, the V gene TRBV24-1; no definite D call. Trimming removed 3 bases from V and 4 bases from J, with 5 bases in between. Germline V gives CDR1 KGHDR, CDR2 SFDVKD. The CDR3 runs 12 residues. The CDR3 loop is CATSDAGYGYTF. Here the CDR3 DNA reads TGTGCCACCAGTGATGCCGGCTATGGCTACACCTTC.

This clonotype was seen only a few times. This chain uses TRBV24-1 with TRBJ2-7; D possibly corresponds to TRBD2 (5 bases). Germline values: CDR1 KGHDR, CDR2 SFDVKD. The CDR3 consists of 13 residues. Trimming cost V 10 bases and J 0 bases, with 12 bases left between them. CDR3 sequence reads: CATSGINSYEQYF. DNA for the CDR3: TGTGCCACTTCCGGGATCAACTCCTACGAGCAGTACTTC.

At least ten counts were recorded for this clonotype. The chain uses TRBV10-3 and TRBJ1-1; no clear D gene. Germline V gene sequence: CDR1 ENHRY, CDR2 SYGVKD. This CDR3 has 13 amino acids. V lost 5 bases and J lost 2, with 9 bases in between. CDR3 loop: CAISRTGNTEAFF. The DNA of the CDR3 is TGTGCCATCAGTAGGACCGGCAACACTGAAGCTTTCTTT.

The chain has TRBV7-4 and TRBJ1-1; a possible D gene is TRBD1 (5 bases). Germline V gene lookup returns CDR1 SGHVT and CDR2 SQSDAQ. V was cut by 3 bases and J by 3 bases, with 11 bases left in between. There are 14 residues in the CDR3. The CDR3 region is CASSFEGGDTEAFF. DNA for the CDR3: TGTGCCAGCAGCTTTGAGGGAGGGGACACTGAAGCTTTCTTT.

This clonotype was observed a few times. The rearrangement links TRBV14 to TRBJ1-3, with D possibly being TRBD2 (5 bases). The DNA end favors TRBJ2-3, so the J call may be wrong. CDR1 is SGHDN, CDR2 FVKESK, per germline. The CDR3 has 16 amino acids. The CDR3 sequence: CASSRGLSPREDTQYF. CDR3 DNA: TGTGCCAGCAGTCGAGGATTATCACCAAGGGAGGATACGCAGTATTTT.

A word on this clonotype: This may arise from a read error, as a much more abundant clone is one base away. This chain's CDR3 is CNAQRGSRNAYEQYF. The CDR3 DNA is TGCAATGCCCAGCGGGGCTCGAGAAACGCCTACGAGCAGTACTTC. V is TRBV20-1 and J is TRBJ2-7, with 7 bases identical to TRBD2. Germline V gene lookup returns CDR1 DFQATT and CDR2 SNEGSKA (reference sequence). There are 15 residues in the CDR3.

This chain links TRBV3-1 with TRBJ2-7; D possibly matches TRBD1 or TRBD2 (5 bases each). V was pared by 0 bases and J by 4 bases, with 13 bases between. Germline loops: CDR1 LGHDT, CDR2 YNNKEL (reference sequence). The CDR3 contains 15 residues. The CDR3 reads CASSQDRGPSYEQYF. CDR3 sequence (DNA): TGTGCCAGCAGCCAAGATCGGGGCCCTTCTTACGAGCAGTACTTC.